This TCR beta chain was recovered during a study of blood T cell repertoires in COVID-19. Looking at the study overall: Samples representing acute and convalescent COVID-19 were sourced from the United States, Italy and Spain. From T cells, B-cell-depleted T cells, or PBMCs came the material, which was cDNA or gDNA.

Trimming stripped 6 bases from V and 8 bases from J, with 17 bases between. This CDR3 spans 14 amino acids. Germline values: CDR1 MDHEN, CDR2 SYDVKM. As handled by the study authors: The assay estimated nucleated cells by amplifying reference gene primers. Here immunoSEQ multiplex PCR was the method, and the copy in TCRdb shows in-frame clones only, minus some. The V and J calls and the clone size are those of that table, but D and trimming were determined from the DNA. The sample has some 85,000 clones, about 80% seen once. The rearrangement uses TRBV28 and TRBJ2-4; possible D gene TRBD1, 6 bases. The receptor comes from a human donor in a cohort sampled during active COVID-19. Sequenced input: peripheral blood. CDR3 nucleotide sequence: TGTGCCAGCAGCGAACAGGGTGGGGAAGACATTCAGTACTTC. It codes for CASSEQGGEDIQYF.